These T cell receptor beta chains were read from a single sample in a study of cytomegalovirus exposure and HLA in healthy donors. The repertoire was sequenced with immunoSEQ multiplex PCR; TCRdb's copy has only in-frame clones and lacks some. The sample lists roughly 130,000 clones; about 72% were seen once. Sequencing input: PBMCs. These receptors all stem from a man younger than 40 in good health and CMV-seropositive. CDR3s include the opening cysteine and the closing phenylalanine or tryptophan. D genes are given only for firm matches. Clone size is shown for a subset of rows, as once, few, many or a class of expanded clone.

CDR3: CASSEIKGASTEAFF; DNA: TGTGCCAGCAGTGAAATCAAGGGGGCAAGCACTGAAGCTTTCTTT; size: few; D: TRBD1; J: TRBJ1-1; V: TRBV25-1
CDR3: CAWSEGAGTEAFF; DNA: TGTGCCTGGAGTGAGGGGGCGGGCACTGAAGCTTTCTTT; size: few; D: TRBD1; J: TRBJ1-1; V: TRBV30
CDR3: CASTQVGTSGITDTQYF; DNA: TGTGCCAGCACCCAGGTGGGCACTAGCGGGATAACAGATACGCAGTATTTT; size: NA; D: TRBD2; J: TRBJ2-3; V: TRBV11-2
CDR3: CASSTTSGAYNEQFF; DNA: TGTGCCAGCAGTACAACTAGCGGGGCCTACAATGAGCAGTTCTTC; size: NA; D: TRBD2; J: TRBJ2-1; V: TRBV6-4
CDR3: CASSGWGQGARGYTF; DNA: TGTGCCAGCAGTGGGTGGGGACAGGGGGCGCGAGGCTACACCTTC; size: NA; D: TRBD1; J: TRBJ1-2; V: TRBV6-1
CDR3: CASSANTGITEAFF; DNA: TGTGCCAGCAGCGCTAATACAGGGATCACTGAAGCTTTCTTT; size: few; D: NA; J: TRBJ1-1; V: TRBV9
CDR3: CASSEAPPGQRNQPQHF; DNA: TGTGCCAGCAGTGAAGCTCCTCCCGGACAGCGCAATCAGCCCCAGCATTTT; size: NA; D: NA; J: TRBJ1-5; V: TRBV2
CDR3: CASSLSYRRADSGANVLTF; DNA: TGTGCCAGCAGTTTATCCTACAGGCGCGCGGACTCTGGGGCCAACGTCCTGACTTTC; size: NA; D: NA; J: TRBJ2-6; V: TRBV27
CDR3: CASSPGLGTRGRDEKLFF; DNA: TGTGCCAGTAGTCCCGGGTTGGGAACCAGGGGCAGAGATGAAAAACTGTTTTTT; size: few; D: NA; J: TRBJ1-4; V: TRBV19
CDR3: CASRRDHSYEQYF; DNA: TGTGCCAGTCGGAGGGACCACTCCTACGAGCAGTACTTC; size: NA; D: NA; J: TRBJ2-7; V: TRBV19
CDR3: CASSDRGREQFF; DNA: TGTGCCAGCAGCGACCGTGGGCGTGAGCAGTTCTTC; size: NA; D: NA; J: TRBJ2-1; V: TRBV2